The TCR beta chain under discussion was sequenced for a study of blood T cell repertoires in COVID-19. Study as a whole: Italy, Spain and the United States were the sources of the convalescent and acute COVID-19 samples. T cells, B-cell-depleted T cells, or PBMCs provided the cDNA or gDNA that served as material.

Authors' methods: Counts of nucleated cells, estimated from reference gene primer amplification, were obtained. Profiling relied on immunoSEQ multiplex PCR, and the TCRdb table lists in-frame clones only, not all of them. V and J calls and clone size follow that table, whereas D and trimming were derived from the DNA. This sample has about 64,000 clones; 82% occur once, and the top ten carry over 10%. This TCR was recovered from a human donor in a cohort sampled during active COVID-19. What was sequenced was peripheral blood.

The DNA of the CDR3 is TGTGCCAGTAGTATCGGACAGATAACCGGGGAGCTGTTTTTT. This translates into CASSIGQITGELFF. The rearrangement links TRBV19 to TRBJ2-2, with D possibly TRBD1 on 6 matching bases. V shed 3 bases and J shed 5 bases, with 10 bases lying between them. The CDR3 has 14 residues. The V gene's germline CDR1 is LNHDA and CDR2 SQIVND (reference sequence).